Shown below are 32 T cell receptor beta chains from a single sample sequenced in a study of shared clonotypes between healthy human individuals. Generated by immunoSEQ multiplex PCR, the TCRdb table keeps only in-frame clones and is missing some. Of about 1.1 million clones listed, 77% are singletons. The sample consisted of memory CD4+ T cells from PBMCs. Subset in this sample: CD45RA-negative fraction. The source is a man between 18 and 29 years old in good health. Some clones in this sample may be carry-over from other donors' samples.

The rearrangement uses TRBV4-1 and TRBJ1-2; TRBD1 matches at 7 bases. Germline V lookup: CDR1 MGHRA, CDR2 YSYEKL. The CDR3 is made up of 14 amino acids. V dropped 5 bases and J dropped 6; count of bases not matched to a gene: 9. Written as DNA, the CDR3 is TGCGCCAGCAGCTCCCCGGGACAGAAGGATGGCTACACCTTC. Translating it yields CASSSPGQKDGYTF.

V and J are TRBV6-6 and TRBJ1-1, with no clear D. Germline-derived CDR1 and CDR2 are MNHNY and SVGAGI (reference sequence). V dropped 5 bases and J dropped 11 bases, with 12 bases sitting between them. The CDR3 is 11 residues long. The CDR3 is CASSTGFWAFF. CDR3 DNA: TGTGCCAGCAGTACCGGATTCTGGGCTTTCTTT.

This clone appeared a few times. This chain uses TRBV5-1 with TRBJ2-3; D might be TRBD1 (5 bases). Germline V CDR1 and CDR2: SGHRS, YFSETQ. Trimming left V 0 bases short and J 3 bases short, with 14 bases between. CDR3 length: 16 residues. The CDR3 DNA sequence: TGCGCCAGCAGCTTGGGTCATCAGGGCAGAACAGATACGCAGTATTTT. It codes for CASSLGHQGRTDTQYF.

The gene calls are TRBV7-2 and TRBJ1-6, with D possibly matching TRBD1 (5 bases). This CDR3 has 16 residues. Deletions cut 2 bases from V and 6 bases from J, with 14 bases between. The germline V gene encodes CDR1 SGHTA and CDR2 FQGNSA. The CDR3 bases are TGTGCCAGCAGCTTATTTGGGGCAGCGACTAATTCACCCCTCCACTTT. Translating it yields CASSLFGAATNSPLHF.

The chain joins TRBV11-2 to TRBJ1-2, with 8 nucleotides matching TRBD1. In germline, CDR1 is SGHAT, CDR2 FQNNGV. CDR3 size: 14 residues. V lost 3 bases and J lost 8; bases outside the gene matches: 8. The CDR3 DNA reads TGTGCCAGCAGCTTTCAGGGGGCCTCGGGCGGCTACACCTTC. Its translation: CASSFQGASGGYTF.

This rearrangement joins TRBV9 to TRBJ2-6; D is unclear. The germline V gene encodes CDR1 SGDLS and CDR2 YYNGEE. CDR3 length equals 14 residues. The V end lost 0 bases, the J end lost 9 bases, and 10 bases lay between the germline ends. For the CDR3, the DNA is TGTGCCAGCAGCGTAGGAAGGACGCTCAACGTCCTGACTTTC. Amino acid sequence: CASSVGRTLNVLTF.

This chain uses TRBV7-2 with TRBJ2-2; D perhaps matches TRBD2 (6 bases). The CDR3 is 13 amino acids. CDR1 and CDR2 from the germline V gene are SGHTA and FQGNSA. V was trimmed by 5 bases and J by 4 bases, leaving 8 bases between them. CDR3 amino acids: CASSQGLTGELFF. The CDR3 DNA sequence: TGTGCCAGCAGCCAGGGACTCACCGGGGAGCTGTTTTTT. Full variable domain (missing parts from reference TRBV7-2 and TRBJ2-2): GAGVSQSPSNKVTEKGKDVELRCDPISGHTALYWYRQSLGQGLEFLIYFQGNSAPDKSGLPSDRFSAERTGGSVSTLTIQRTQQEDSAVYLCASSQGLTGELFFGEGSRLTVL.

On this clone itself: At the DNA level, this CDR3 is encoded by other sequences in the same sample as well. CDR3 nucleotide sequence: TGTGCCATCAGCAGGGACAGCAATCAGCCCCAGCATTTT. Its protein is CAISRDSNQPQHF. The chain recombines TRBV10-3 with TRBJ1-5, with D possibly being TRBD1 (5 bases). The V end lost 6 bases, the J end lost 1 base, and 7 bases lay between the germline ends. The germline gives CDR1 ENHRY, CDR2 SYGVKD. The CDR3 is made up of 13 amino acids.

Worth noting for this clone: The sample carries other DNA sequences with the same CDR3. V gene TRBV11-2 combines with J gene TRBJ2-5; the D gene is possibly TRBD2 (6 bases). This CDR3 contains 13 residues. CDR1 and CDR2 from the germline V gene are SGHAT and FQNNGV. Deletions cut 3 bases from V and 5 bases from J, with 10 bases between. CDR3 DNA sequence: TGTGCCAGCAGCTTCGGGAGTCAGGAGACCCAGTACTTC. This encodes CASSFGSQETQYF.

This clone was seen once. The chain links TRBV2 to TRBJ2-7; D may correspond to TRBD1 or TRBD2 (5 bases each). The CDR3 length is 12 residues. Trimming removed 7 bases from V and 4 bases from J, with 11 bases in between. Germline V CDR1 and CDR2: SNHLY, FYNNEI. CDR3 nucleotide sequence: TGTGCCAGCACGAGGGGAGCGTACGAGCAGTACTTC. Its translation: CASTRGAYEQYF.

To note about this clone: A far larger clone differs by one base, so this is likely a read error. The rearrangement joins TRBV30 to TRBJ1-3; no clear D gene. The CDR3 covers 14 residues. The germline V gene encodes CDR1 GTSNPN and CDR2 SVGIG (reference sequence). V lost 0 bases to trimming and J lost 0 bases, with 6 bases between them. The CDR3 reads CAWSVRFSGNTIYF. As DNA, the CDR3 is TGTGCCTGGAGTGTAAGGTTCTCTGGAAACACCATATATTTT.

This chain uses TRBV5-1 with TRBJ2-3, with TRBD1 matching over 8 bases. The ends lost 4 bases at V and 2 bases at J; junction bases unmatched: 9. Per germline, CDR1 SGHRS and CDR2 YFSETQ. This CDR3 region has 16 residues. The CDR3 DNA reads TGCGCCAGCAGCCCCCCTCGGACAGGGACCACAGATACGCAGTATTTT. Its translation: CASSPPRTGTTDTQYF.

The rearrangement links TRBV30 to TRBJ1-1; maybe TRBD1 (6 bases). The CDR3 consists of 12 residues. From germline, CDR1 is GTSNPN and CDR2 SVGIG (reference sequence). V was cut by 0 bases and J by 10 bases, with 12 bases left in between. CDR3 amino acids: CAWSVRRGAAFF. For the CDR3, the DNA is TGTGCCTGGAGTGTACGGCGGGGGGCAGCTTTCTTT.

V gene TRBV19 combines with J gene TRBJ2-6; 7 positions agree with TRBD1. This CDR3 contains 16 residues. Germline values: CDR1 LNHDA, CDR2 SQIVND (reference sequence). J lost 0 bases, V lost 9 bases, and 8 bases had no gene match. The CDR3 nucleotides read TGTGCCAGCAGAACAGGGGCAAACTCTGGGGCCAACGTCCTGACTTTC. It encodes CASRTGANSGANVLTF.

The chain uses TRBV29-1 and TRBJ2-1; 8 bases match TRBD2. Germline-derived CDR1 and CDR2 are SQVTM and ANQGSEA. The CDR3 covers 13 residues. CDR3 nucleotide sequence: TGCAGGAGCTTTTCCGGGACTAGAGCTGAGCAGTTCTTC. Amino acids: CRSFSGTRAEQFF.

The chain couples TRBV4-3 to TRBJ1-4, with 9 bases that match TRBD1. Looked up from germline, CDR1 is LGHNA and CDR2 is YSLEER. The V and J ends lost 5 bases and 7 bases, in that order; junction bases with no gene match: 8. This CDR3 contains 15 residues. This CDR3 reads CASSEQGAGAEKLFF. The CDR3 nucleotides read TGCGCCAGCAGCGAACAGGGGGCCGGGGCTGAAAAACTGTTTTTT.

This chain links TRBV23-1 with TRBJ1-3; D unresolved. TRBV23-1 is known as an ORF, though its function is uncertain. The CDR3 spans 16 residues. V lost 4 bases to trimming and J lost 2 bases, with 15 bases between them. The CDR3 DNA follows: TGCGCCAGCAGTCCAGAAGGGCCCTGCCCTGGAAACACCATATATTTT. As protein: CASSPEGPCPGNTIYF.

As for this clone: Other DNA sequences of this sample code for an identical CDR3. The V and J genes are TRBV27 and TRBJ1-3; D uncertain. There are 13 residues in the CDR3. The germline V gene encodes CDR1 MNHEY and CDR2 SMNVEV (reference sequence). Deletions cut 6 bases from V and 0 bases from J, with 6 bases between. The CDR3 nucleotides read TGTGCCAGCAGAACCAGCTCTGGAAACACCATATATTTT. It yields the protein CASRTSSGNTIYF.

Regarding this clone: The junction does not match germline at one end; this may be a read error. The chain has TRBV18 and TRBJ2-2; possible D gene TRBD2, 5 bases. CDR3 length equals 14 residues. Looked up from germline, CDR1 is KGHSH and CDR2 is LQKENI. The CDR3 DNA reads TGTGCCAGCTCACCAGGGTTTTTCACCGGGGAGCTGTCTTTT. Residues: CASSPGFFTGELSF.

V is TRBV29-1 and J is TRBJ2-3; D is perhaps TRBD1 (6 bases). The CDR3 spans 13 residues. Trimming pared 5 bases from V and 6 bases from J, leaving 15 bases between. Germline V lookup: CDR1 SQVTM, CDR2 ANQGSEA. CDR3 DNA sequence: TGCAGCGTTTACAGGGCGAGAGCGGATACGCAGTATTTT. This codes for CSVYRARADTQYF.

J is TRBJ2-3 and V is TRBV5-1, with 9 nucleotides matching TRBD1. Germline values: CDR1 SGHRS, CDR2 YFSETQ. V lost 4 bases to trimming and J lost 8 bases; unmatched junction nucleotides: 8. The CDR3 has 14 residues. The CDR3 DNA reads as TGCGCCAGCAGCGCCACAGGGGGCCTTAGTACGCAGTATTTT. Translation: CASSATGGLSTQYF.

This clone has just a few counts. CDR3: CASSRSTGRGSEKLFF. CDR3 DNA sequence: TGTGCCAGCAGTCGCTCGACAGGGAGAGGCTCGGAAAAACTGTTTTTT. The chain employs TRBV6-6 and TRBJ1-4; 7 nucleotides line up with TRBD1. V gave up 5 bases and J gave up 8 bases; unmatched junction bases: 14. The germline V gene has CDR1 MNHNY and CDR2 SVGAGI (reference sequence). The length of the CDR3 is 16 residues.

CDR3 bases: TGTGCCAGCAGTTACTCGGGGGTTACCTCCTACGAGCAGTACTTC. Its protein product is CASSYSGVTSYEQYF. The chain recombines TRBV6-5 with TRBJ2-7; the D call may be TRBD1 or TRBD2 (5 bases each). The CDR3 is 15 amino acids. Germline-derived CDR1 and CDR2 are MNHEY and SVGAGI. Trimming left V 0 bases short and J 0 bases short, with 9 bases between.

About this clone: This sequence may be a read error, since a much larger clone differs from it by one base. The chain links TRBV28 to TRBJ1-5, with D possibly matching TRBD1 (5 bases). V lost 6 bases and J lost 5, with 11 bases in between. Germline values: CDR1 MDHEN, CDR2 SYDVKM. CDR3 size: 13 residues. The CDR3 reads CASSWTRDQPQHF. The DNA for the CDR3 is TGTGCCAGCAGCTGGACACGGGATCAGCCCCAGCATTTT.

The chain combines TRBV4-1 with TRBJ2-3; TRBD2 might be the D (6 bases). This CDR3 is built from 13 residues. V was trimmed by 4 bases and J by 7 bases, leaving 12 bases between them. Germline values: CDR1 MGHRA, CDR2 YSYEKL. CDR3 DNA: TGCGCCAGCAGCCCCGGTGCGGGAAATACGCAGTATTTT. It yields the protein CASSPGAGNTQYF.

The V gene is TRBV7-6, the J gene TRBJ1-5; the D is unclear. V lost 0 bases to trimming and J lost 2 bases, with 14 bases between them. Germline lookup yields CDR1 SGHVS and CDR2 FNYEAQ. This CDR3 has 17 amino acids. CDR3 amino acids: CASSLALPGWGNQPQHF. DNA of the CDR3: TGTGCCAGCAGCTTAGCTCTCCCGGGGTGGGGCAATCAGCCCCAGCATTTT. Drawing the rest from reference TRBV7-6 and TRBJ1-5, the complete variable domain is GAGVSQSPRYKVTKRGQDVALRCDPISGHVSLYWYRQALGQGPEFLTYFNYEAQQDKSGLPNDRFSAERPEGSISTLTIQRTEQRDSAMYRCASSLALPGWGNQPQHFGDGTRLSIL.

This clone is a singleton in its sample. With a much larger clone just one base away, this may be a read error. The chain joins TRBV9 to TRBJ1-5; no firm D call. CDR3 length: 13 residues. The germline gives CDR1 SGDLS, CDR2 YYNGEE. V was clipped by 0 bases and J by 3 bases, with 4 bases between them. This CDR3 reads CASSVDPNQPQHF. The CDR3 DNA is TGTGCCAGCAGCGTAGATCCCAATCAGCCCCAGCATTTT.

The chain joins TRBV4-3 to TRBJ2-5; perhaps D is TRBD1 or TRBD2 (5 bases each). V lost 4 bases, J lost 3 bases, and 15 bases lay in between. CDR1 is LGHNA and CDR2 is YSLEER in the germline V gene. The CDR3 consists of 15 residues. The CDR3 bases are TGCGCCAGCAGCCGAGACGGGACGGAGGAAGAGACCCAGTACTTC. Translated: CASSRDGTEEETQYF.

This clone has a count of ten or more. V is TRBV28 and J is TRBJ1-2, with a tentative D call TRBD1 (5 bases). Between the trimmed V and J ends, which lost 7 bases and 3 bases, there was a span of 24 bases. This CDR3 comprises 17 residues. The V gene's germline CDR1 is MDHEN and CDR2 SYDVKM. The CDR3 protein is CASNPLWDGGPDYGYTF. The CDR3 coding sequence is TGTGCCAGCAACCCACTGTGGGACGGCGGCCCCGACTATGGCTACACCTTC.

With respect to this clone: The identical CDR3 is also encoded by other nucleotide sequences in the sample. The chain has TRBV9 and TRBJ2-1; D call uncertain. V was pared by 0 bases and J by 0 bases, with 7 bases between. Germline CDR1 reads SGDLS; CDR2 reads YYNGEE. The CDR3 spans 15 residues. The CDR3 sequence is CASSVAGDSYNEQFF. Written as DNA, the CDR3 is TGTGCCAGCAGCGTAGCTGGCGACTCCTACAATGAGCAGTTCTTC. The variable domain in full, with the rest retrieved from reference TRBV9 and TRBJ2-1, is DSGVTQTPKHLITATGQRVTLRCSPRSGDLSVYWYQQSLDQGLQFLIQYYNGEERAKGNILERFSAQQFPDLHSELNLSSLELGDSALYFCASSVAGDSYNEQFFGPGTRLTVL.

This chain joins TRBV5-6 and TRBJ2-6, with D uncertain. The V end was cut by 3 bases, the J end by 0 bases, with 4 bases between. From germline, CDR1 is SGHDT and CDR2 YYEEEE. This CDR3 has 14 amino acids. The CDR3 sequence: CASSSDSGANVLTF. The CDR3 nucleotides are TGTGCCAGCAGCTCCGACTCTGGGGCCAACGTCCTGACTTTC.

The chain joins TRBV2 to TRBJ2-1; 13 nucleotides align to TRBD2. The germline CDR1 and CDR2 sequences are SNHLY and FYNNEI. The ends lost 5 bases at V and 0 bases at J; junction bases unmatched: 4. This CDR3 has 17 amino acids. CDR3 DNA sequence: TGTGCCAGCAGTCCGTGGACTAGCGGGAGCTCCTACAATGAGCAGTTCTTC. This codes for CASSPWTSGSSYNEQFF.